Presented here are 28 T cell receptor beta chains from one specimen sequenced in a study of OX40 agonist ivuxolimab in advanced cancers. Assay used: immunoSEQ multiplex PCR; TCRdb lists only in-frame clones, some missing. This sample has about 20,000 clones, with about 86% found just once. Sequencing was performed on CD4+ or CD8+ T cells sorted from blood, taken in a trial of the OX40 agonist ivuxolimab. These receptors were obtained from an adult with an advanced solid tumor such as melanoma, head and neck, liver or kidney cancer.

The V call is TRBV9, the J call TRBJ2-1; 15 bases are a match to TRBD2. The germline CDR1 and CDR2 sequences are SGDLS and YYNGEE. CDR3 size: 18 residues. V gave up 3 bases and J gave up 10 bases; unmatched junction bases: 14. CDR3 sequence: CASSATGLAGGPLDEQFF. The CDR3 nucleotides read TGTGCCAGCAGCGCCACGGGACTAGCGGGGGGCCCCCTTGACGAGCAGTTCTTC.

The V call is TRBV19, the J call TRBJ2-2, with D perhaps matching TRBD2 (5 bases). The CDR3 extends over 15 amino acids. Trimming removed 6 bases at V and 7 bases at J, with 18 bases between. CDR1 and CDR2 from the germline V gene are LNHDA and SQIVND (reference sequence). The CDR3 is CASRPGGGLGGELFF. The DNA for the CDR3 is TGTGCCAGTAGGCCTGGAGGCGGGCTCGGCGGGGAGCTGTTTTTT. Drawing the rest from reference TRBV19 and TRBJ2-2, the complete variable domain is DGGITQSPKYLFRKEGQNVTLSCEQNLNHDAMYWYRQDPGQGLRLIYYSQIVNDFQKGDIAEGYSVSREKKESFPLTVTSAQKNPTAFYLCASRPGGGLGGELFFGEGSRLTVL.

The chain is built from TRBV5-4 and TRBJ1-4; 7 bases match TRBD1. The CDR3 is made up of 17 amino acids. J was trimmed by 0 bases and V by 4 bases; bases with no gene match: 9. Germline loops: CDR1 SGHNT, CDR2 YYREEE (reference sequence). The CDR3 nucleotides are TGTGCCAGCAGCCCGGGGGCAGGGGGACCAACTAATGAAAAACTGTTTTTT. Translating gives CASSPGAGGPTNEKLFF. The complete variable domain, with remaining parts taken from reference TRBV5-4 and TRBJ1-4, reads ETGVTQSPTHLIKTRGQQVTLRCSSQSGHNTVSWYQQALGQGPQFIFQYYREEENGRGNFPPRFSGLQFPNYSSELNVNALELDDSALYLCASSPGAGGPTNEKLFFGSGTQLSVL.

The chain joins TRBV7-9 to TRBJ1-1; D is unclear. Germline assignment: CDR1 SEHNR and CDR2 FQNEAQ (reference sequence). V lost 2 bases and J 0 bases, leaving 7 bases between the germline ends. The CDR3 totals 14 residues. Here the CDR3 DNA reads TGTGCCAGCAGCTTACCGGGGATGAACACTGAAGCTTTCTTT. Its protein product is CASSLPGMNTEAFF.

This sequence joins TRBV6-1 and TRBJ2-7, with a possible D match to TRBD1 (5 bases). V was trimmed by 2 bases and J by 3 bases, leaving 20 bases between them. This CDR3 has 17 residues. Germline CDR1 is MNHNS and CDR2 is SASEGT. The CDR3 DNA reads TGTGCCAGCAGTGAAATTAGGACACCGCTAGGAATCTACGAGCAGTACTTC. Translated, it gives CASSEIRTPLGIYEQYF.

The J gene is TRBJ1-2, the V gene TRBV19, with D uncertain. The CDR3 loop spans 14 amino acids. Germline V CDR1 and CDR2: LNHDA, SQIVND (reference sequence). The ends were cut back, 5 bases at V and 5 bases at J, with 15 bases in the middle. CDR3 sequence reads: CASSFQSGTYGYTF. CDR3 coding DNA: TGTGCCAGTAGTTTCCAGAGCGGAACTTATGGCTACACCTTC. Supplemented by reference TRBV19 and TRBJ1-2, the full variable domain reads DGGITQSPKYLFRKEGQNVTLSCEQNLNHDAMYWYRQDPGQGLRLIYYSQIVNDFQKGDIAEGYSVSREKKESFPLTVTSAQKNPTAFYLCASSFQSGTYGYTFGSGTRLTVV.

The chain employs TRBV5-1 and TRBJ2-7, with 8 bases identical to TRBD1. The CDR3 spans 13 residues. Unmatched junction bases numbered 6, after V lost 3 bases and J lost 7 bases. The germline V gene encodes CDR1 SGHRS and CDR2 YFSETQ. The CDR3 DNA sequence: TGCGCCAGCAGCTCAGGACAGGGTTTTGAGCAGTACTTC. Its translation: CASSSGQGFEQYF. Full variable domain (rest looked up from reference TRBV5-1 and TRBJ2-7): KAGVTQTPRYLIKTRGQQVTLSCSPISGHRSVSWYQQTPGQGLQFLFEYFSETQRNKGNFPGRFSGRQFSNSRSEMNVSTLELGDSALYLCASSSGQGFEQYFGPGTRLTVT.

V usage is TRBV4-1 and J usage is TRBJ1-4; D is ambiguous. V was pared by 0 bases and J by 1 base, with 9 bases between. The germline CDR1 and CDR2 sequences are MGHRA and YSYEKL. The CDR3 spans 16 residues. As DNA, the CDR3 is TGCGCCAGCAGCCAAGATAAGGGTTTAACTAATGAAAAACTGTTTTTT. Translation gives CASSQDKGLTNEKLFF.

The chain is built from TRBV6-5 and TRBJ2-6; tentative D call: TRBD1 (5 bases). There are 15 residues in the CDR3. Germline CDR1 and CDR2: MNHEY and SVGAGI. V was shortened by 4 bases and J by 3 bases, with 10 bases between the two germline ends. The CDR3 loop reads CASSLQGNGANVLTF. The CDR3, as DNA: TGTGCCAGCAGTTTGCAGGGCAATGGGGCCAACGTCCTGACTTTC.

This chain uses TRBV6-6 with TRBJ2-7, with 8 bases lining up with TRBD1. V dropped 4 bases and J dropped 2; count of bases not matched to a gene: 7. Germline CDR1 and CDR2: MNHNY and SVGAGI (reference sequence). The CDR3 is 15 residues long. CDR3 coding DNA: TGTGCCAGCAGTTCGGCCGGGACAGGTACCTACGAGCAGTACTTC. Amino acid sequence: CASSSAGTGTYEQYF.

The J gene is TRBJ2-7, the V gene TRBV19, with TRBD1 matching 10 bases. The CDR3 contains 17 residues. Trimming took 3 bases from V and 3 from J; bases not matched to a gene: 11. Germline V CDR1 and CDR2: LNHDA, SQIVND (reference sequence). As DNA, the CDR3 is TGTGCCAGTAGTATCGCCAAATGGACAGGGGGAGTCTACGAGCAGTACTTC. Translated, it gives CASSIAKWTGGVYEQYF.

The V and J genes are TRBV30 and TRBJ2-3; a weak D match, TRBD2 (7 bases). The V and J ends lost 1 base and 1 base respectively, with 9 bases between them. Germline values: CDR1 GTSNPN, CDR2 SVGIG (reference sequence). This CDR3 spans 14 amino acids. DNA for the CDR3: TGTGCCTGGAGTGGGGGGGGGCGCACAGATACGCAGTATTTT. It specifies CAWSGGGRTDTQYF.

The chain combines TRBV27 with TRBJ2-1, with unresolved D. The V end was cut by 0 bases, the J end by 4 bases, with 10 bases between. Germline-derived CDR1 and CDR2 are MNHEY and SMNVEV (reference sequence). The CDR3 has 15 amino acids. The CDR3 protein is CASSLSWPGYNEQFF. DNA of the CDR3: TGTGCCAGCAGTTTATCGTGGCCTGGATACAATGAGCAGTTCTTC.

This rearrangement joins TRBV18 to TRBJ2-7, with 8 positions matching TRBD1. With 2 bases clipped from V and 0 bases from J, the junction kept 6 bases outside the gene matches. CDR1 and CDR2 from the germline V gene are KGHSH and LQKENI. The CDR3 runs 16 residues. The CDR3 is CASSPAAGGVSYEQYF. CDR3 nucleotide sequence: TGTGCCAGCTCACCAGCGGCAGGGGGCGTCTCCTACGAGCAGTACTTC.

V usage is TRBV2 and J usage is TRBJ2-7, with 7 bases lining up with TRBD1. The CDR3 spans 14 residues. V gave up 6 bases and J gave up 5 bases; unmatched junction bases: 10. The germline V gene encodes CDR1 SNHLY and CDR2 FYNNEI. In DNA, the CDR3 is TGTGCCAGCAGAGATGACAGGGCCCGTCACGAGCAGTACTTC. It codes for CASRDDRARHEQYF.

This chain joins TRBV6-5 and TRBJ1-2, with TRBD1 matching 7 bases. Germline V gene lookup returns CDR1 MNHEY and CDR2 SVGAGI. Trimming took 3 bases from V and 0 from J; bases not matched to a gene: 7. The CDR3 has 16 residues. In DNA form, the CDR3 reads TGTGCCAGCAGTTATCGCCCCGGGACAGCTAACTATGGCTACACCTTC. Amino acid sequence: CASSYRPGTANYGYTF.

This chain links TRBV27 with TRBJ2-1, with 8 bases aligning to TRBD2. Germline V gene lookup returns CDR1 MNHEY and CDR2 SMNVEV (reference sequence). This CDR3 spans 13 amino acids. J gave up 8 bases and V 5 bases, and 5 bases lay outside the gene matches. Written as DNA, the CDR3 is TGTGCCAGCAGTCCGGGACTAGTCTATGAGCAGTTCTTC. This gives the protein CASSPGLVYEQFF.

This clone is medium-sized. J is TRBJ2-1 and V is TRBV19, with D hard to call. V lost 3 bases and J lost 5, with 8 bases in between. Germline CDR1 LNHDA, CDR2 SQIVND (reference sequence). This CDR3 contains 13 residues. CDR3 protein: CASSIARNNEQFF. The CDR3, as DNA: TGTGCCAGTAGTATTGCCCGGAACAATGAGCAGTTCTTC.

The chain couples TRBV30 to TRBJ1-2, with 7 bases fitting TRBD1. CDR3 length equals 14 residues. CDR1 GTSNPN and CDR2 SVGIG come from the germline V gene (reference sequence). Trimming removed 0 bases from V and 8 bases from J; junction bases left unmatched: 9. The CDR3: CAWSVHTGVEGYTF. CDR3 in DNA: TGTGCCTGGAGTGTACATACAGGGGTGGAAGGCTACACCTTC.

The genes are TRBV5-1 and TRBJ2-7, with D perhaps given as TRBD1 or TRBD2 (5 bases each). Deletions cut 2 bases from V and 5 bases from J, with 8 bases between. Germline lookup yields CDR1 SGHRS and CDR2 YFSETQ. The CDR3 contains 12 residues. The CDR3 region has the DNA TGCGCCAGCAGCTTTGGGGGAAACGAGCAGTACTTC. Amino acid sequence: CASSFGGNEQYF. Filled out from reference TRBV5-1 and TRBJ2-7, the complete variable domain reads KAGVTQTPRYLIKTRGQQVTLSCSPISGHRSVSWYQQTPGQGLQFLFEYFSETQRNKGNFPGRFSGRQFSNSRSEMNVSTLELGDSALYLCASSFGGNEQYFGPGTRLTVT.

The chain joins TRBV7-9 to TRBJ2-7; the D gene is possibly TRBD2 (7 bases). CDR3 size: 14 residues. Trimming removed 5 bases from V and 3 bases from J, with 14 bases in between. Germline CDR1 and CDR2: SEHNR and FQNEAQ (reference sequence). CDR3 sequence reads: CASSPGGGGYEQYF. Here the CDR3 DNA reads TGTGCCAGCAGCCCTGGGGGAGGGGGCTACGAGCAGTACTTC.

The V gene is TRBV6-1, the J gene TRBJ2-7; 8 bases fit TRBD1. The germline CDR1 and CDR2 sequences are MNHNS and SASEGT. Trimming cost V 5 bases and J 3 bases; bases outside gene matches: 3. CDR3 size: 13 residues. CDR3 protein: CASSTTGGYEQYF. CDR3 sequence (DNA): TGTGCCAGCAGTACTACAGGGGGCTACGAGCAGTACTTC.

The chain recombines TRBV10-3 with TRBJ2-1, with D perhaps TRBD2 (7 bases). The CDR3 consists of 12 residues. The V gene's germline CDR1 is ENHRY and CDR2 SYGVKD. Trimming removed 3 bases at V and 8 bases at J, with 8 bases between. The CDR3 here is CAISDGGHEQFF. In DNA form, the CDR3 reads TGTGCCATCAGTGACGGGGGGCATGAGCAGTTCTTC.

CDR3 sequence reads: CASSLVSGLDGYTF. The CDR3 nucleotides read TGTGCCAGCAGCTTAGTATCAGGGTTGGATGGCTACACCTTC. The chain uses TRBV7-9 and TRBJ1-2, with D possibly being TRBD1 (5 bases). Per germline, CDR1 SEHNR and CDR2 FQNEAQ (reference sequence). The V and J ends lost 1 base and 6 bases respectively, with 12 bases between them. The CDR3 is made up of 14 amino acids.

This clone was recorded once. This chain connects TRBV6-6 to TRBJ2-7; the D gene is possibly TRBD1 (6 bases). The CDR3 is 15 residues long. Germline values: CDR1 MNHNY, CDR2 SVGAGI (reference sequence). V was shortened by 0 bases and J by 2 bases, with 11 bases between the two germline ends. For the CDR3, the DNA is TGTGCCAGCAGTTACTCGAGCAGGGGCACCTACGAGCAGTACTTC. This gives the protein CASSYSSRGTYEQYF.

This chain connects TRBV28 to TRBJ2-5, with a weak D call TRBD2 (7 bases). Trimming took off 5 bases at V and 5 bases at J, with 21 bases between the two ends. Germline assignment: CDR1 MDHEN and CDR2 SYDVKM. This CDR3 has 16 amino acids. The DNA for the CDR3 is TGTGCCAGCAGTGGTTGGCCGGGGGGCGAGAAGGAGACCCAGTACTTC. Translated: CASSGWPGGEKETQYF.

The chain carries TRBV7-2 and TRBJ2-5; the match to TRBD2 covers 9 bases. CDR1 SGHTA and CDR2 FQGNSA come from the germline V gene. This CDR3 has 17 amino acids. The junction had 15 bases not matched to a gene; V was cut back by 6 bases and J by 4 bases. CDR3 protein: CASSPSRTSVTRETQYF. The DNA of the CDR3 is TGTGCCAGCAGTCCCTCTCGGACTAGCGTGACGAGAGAGACCCAGTACTTC.

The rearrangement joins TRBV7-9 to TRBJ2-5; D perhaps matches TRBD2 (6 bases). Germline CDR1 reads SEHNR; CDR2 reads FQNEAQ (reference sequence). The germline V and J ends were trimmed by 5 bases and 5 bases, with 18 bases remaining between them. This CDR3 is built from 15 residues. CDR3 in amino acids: CASSLTSTSWETQYF. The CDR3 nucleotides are TGTGCCAGCAGCCTCACCTCGACTAGTTGGGAGACCCAGTACTTC.